What follows is one T cell receptor beta chain and its context. Antigen: not known. CDR1 and CDR2 (germline): GTSNPN, SVGIG (reference sequence). Trimming shortened V by 7 bases and J by 2 bases, and 12 bases separated the two germline ends. The CDR3 is made up of 13 amino acids. The data belong to a study of T cell repertoires in cytomegalovirus infection. Study overall: Matching HLA type, along with CMV infection, was indicated by public TCR beta signatures.

TCRdb reprocessed the reads via MiXCR and lists one record per CDR3 protein. Altogether nearly 70,000 distinct CDR3 sequences are present, 22% being singletons, with the ten largest covering roughly 80%. Study-level results: Ex vivo responses were dominated by HLA-C-restricted CMV-specific TCR beta clonotypes.

This TCR derives from a human donor in good health (CMV status not recorded). Some clones in this sample may be carry-over from other donors' samples. The sequencing input was PBMCs, sequenced either directly or after in vitro stimulation (not recorded which). The chain employs TRBV30 and TRBJ2-1; the D gene is possibly TRBD1 (6 bases). The chain's CDR3 is CASQGITYNEQFF. DNA of the CDR3: TGTGCCTCACAGGGTATCACCTACAATGAGCAGTTCTTC.